This T cell receptor beta chain was captured by sequencing in a study of blood T cell repertoires in COVID-19. About the research overall: There were acute and convalescent COVID-19 samples, and they came from the United States, Italy and Spain.

Original processing notes: Amplified reference gene primers provided the basis for estimating nucleated cell counts. Using immunoSEQ multiplex PCR, the repertoire was profiled, and TCRdb retains in-frame clones only, with some absent. V and J calls and clone size follow that table, whereas D and trimming were derived from the DNA. This sample has over 110,000 clones, with approximately 88% found just once. The junction had 9 bases not matched to a gene; V was cut back by 4 bases and J by 3 bases. The CDR3 sequence is 17 residues long. The germline gives CDR1 LGHDT, CDR2 YNNKEL (reference sequence). The sample taken for sequencing was peripheral blood. This sequence originates from a human donor in a cohort sampled during active COVID-19. V and J are TRBV3-1 (or the pseudogene TRBV3-2) and TRBJ2-3; 11 bases fit TRBD2. The CDR3 DNA follows: TGTGCCAGCAGCCTTGCGGGAACTAGCGGGGGAACAGATACGCAGTATTTT. This translates into CASSLAGTSGGTDTQYF.